The source of this T cell receptor (beta chain) is a study of spatial heterogeneity in lung cancer. Study in general: Sequencing consistently turned up more beta-chain sequences than alpha-chain sequences. Study-wide points: For expanded intratumoral alpha and beta TCRs, counts tracked tumor mutation counts.

By frequency in the sample, this clonotype is medium-sized. The antigen remains unidentified. In TCRdb, the 5' RACE reads were re-called with MiXCR into one record per CDR3 protein. Here the sample spans thousands of distinct CDR3 sequences, under 3.5% being singletons. Germline loops: CDR1 GTSNPN, CDR2 SVGIG (reference sequence). This CDR3 has 14 amino acids. V was cut by 2 bases and J by 2 bases, with 12 bases left in between. The time point here: sample taken at primary tumor resection. Samples were donated by 72 untreated early-stage non-small cell lung cancer patients. The chain combines TRBV30 with TRBJ1-1; perhaps TRBD1 as D (5 bases). This receptor was taken from a male donor with early-stage non-small cell lung cancer. The starting material was lung tumor tissue, obtained at surgery. Here the CDR3 reads CAWSLGQVNTEAFF. CDR3 sequence (DNA): TGTGCCTGGAGTTTGGGGCAGGTTAACACTGAAGCTTTCTTT.